This entry describes one T cell receptor (beta chain). Its antigen is still unknown. No much larger clone exists at a distance of one base, and base qualities are not known. TCRbeta CDR3 regions were amplified from genomic DNA using the immunoSEQ Assay, a bias-controlled multiplex PCR. The source study handled its data this way. Nucleated cell counts per sample were estimated from amplification of reference gene primers within the assay. Sequence reads were collapsed and filtered to measure the absolute abundance of every unique TCRbeta CDR3 rearrangement. For each sample, productive Simpson clonality was calculated as the square root of Simpson's diversity index over productive rearrangements. TCRdb limited this immuneACCESS table to in-frame rearrangements with V and J called. A share of clones is missing; checked studies link under half to unresolved V genes, and the rest is unexplained. That table gives V, J and clone size, and the DNA gave D and trimming. The sample records some 80,000 clones, 80% of which are singletons. Jointly, the top ten make up 12% of the sample.

This record comes from a study of blood T cell repertoires in COVID-19 (TCRdb year 2020). For the study in its entirety: Samples from collaborators originated in the United States, Italy and Spain and spanned both the acute and convalescent phases of COVID-19. The material from the prospective study consisted of cDNA or gDNA derived from T cells, B-cell-depleted T cells, or PBMCs. A de-identified subject ID, COVID-19 status, age in years and sex were almost always included in the sample metadata. The repertoires were released in a freely available public database meant as a resource for research on the immune response to SARS-CoV-2. HLA class I and class II types, where available, came from metadata supplied by the sample provider rather than from assay-based typing. The samples were drawn from two sources: the first 160 participants of the ongoing ImmuneRACE study, and 1,000 to 1,500 subjects contributed by 6 global collaborators. The dataset comprised deeply sampled blood TCRbeta repertoires from subjects exposed to, actively infected with, or recovered from COVID-19. Paper-wide results and their limitations: Clinical and demographic metadata were provided uncurated, with the amount varying by source and participant.

Taken from the germline V gene, the CDR1 and CDR2 loops are KGHSH and LQKENI. Including the terminal cysteine and phenylalanine, the CDR3 comprises 17 residues. Only the CDR3 part of the read is kept: 51 bases, read in frame from the first base. Germline trimming amounts to 3 bases on V and 4 bases on J, with 12 as the count of junction bases outside the gene matches. Each collaborating institution followed its own protocols to collect whole blood in K2EDTA tubes. For TCRbeta analysis, collaborators shipped samples as frozen whole blood, isolated PBMCs, or DNA extracted from either of those sample types.

The sequence derives from a woman aged 40-49 years with active or convalescent COVID-19. The chain joins TRBV18 to TRBJ1-1; the central 9 bases match TRBD1. The specimen sequenced was peripheral blood. The DNA is as follows: TGTGCCAGCTCACCCCAACAGGGACAGGGCTTGGGCACTGAAGCTTTCTTT. This translates into CASSPQQGQGLGTEAFF.